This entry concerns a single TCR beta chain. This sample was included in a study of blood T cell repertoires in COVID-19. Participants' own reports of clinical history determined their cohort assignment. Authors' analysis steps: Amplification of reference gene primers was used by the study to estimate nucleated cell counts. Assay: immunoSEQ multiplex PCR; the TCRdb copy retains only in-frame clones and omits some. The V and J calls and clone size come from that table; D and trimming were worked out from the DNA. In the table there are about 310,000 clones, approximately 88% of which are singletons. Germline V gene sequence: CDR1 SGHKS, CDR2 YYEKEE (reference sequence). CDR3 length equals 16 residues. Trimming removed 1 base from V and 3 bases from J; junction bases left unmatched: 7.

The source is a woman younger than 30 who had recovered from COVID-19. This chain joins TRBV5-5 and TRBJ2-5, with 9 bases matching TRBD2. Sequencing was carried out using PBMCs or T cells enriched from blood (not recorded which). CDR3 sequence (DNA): TGTGCCAGCAGCTTGAGGATAGCGGGAGCCGAAGAGACCCAGTACTTC. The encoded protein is CASSLRIAGAEETQYF.